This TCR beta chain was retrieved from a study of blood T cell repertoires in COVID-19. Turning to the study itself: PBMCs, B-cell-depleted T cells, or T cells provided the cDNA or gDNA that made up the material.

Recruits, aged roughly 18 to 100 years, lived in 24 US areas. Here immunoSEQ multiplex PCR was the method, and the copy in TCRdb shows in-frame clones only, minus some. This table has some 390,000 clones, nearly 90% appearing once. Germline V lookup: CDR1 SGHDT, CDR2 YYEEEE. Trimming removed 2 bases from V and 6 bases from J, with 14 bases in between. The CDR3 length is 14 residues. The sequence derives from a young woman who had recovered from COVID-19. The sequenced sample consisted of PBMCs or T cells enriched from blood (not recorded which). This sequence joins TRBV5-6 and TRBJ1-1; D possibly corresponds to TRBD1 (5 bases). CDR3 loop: CASSFLAQGAEAFF. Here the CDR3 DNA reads TGTGCCAGCAGCTTTTTAGCCCAGGGTGCTGAAGCTTTCTTT.